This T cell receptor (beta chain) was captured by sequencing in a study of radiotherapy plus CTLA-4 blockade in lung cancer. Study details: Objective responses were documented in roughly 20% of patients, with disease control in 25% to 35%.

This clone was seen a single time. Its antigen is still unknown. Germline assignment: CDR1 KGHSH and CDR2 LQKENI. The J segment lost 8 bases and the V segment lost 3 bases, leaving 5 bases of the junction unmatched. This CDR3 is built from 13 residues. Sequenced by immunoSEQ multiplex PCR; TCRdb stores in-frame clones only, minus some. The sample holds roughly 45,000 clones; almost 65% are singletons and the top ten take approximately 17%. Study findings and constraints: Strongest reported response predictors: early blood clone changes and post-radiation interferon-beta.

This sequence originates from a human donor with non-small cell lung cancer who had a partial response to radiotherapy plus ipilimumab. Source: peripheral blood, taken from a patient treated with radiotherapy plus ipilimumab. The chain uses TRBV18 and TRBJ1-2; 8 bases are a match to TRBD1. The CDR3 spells CASSPTGGTGYTF. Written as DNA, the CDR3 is TGTGCCAGCTCACCCACAGGGGGGACGGGCTACACCTTC.